The 16 T cell receptor beta chains below were found in one sample sequenced in a study of blood T cell repertoires in COVID-19. Measured with immunoSEQ multiplex PCR; TCRdb has only the in-frame clones, and not every one. The repertoire holds fewer than 350,000 clones, 85% seen once, with 1.5% to 2% in the top ten. Material for sequencing was PBMCs or T cells enriched from blood (not recorded which). The receptor set was obtained from a woman aged 25 to 39 who had been exposed to COVID-19.

This chain links TRBV5-1 with TRBJ2-1, with 8 nucleotides matching TRBD1. Germline-derived CDR1 and CDR2 are SGHRS and YFSETQ. The CDR3 runs to 16 residues. V trimming: 4 bases; J trimming: 3 bases; junction bases outside the gene matches: 9. The CDR3 loop reads CASSVRQGTSYNEQFF. In nucleotides, the CDR3 is TGCGCCAGCAGCGTTCGACAGGGGACAAGCTACAATGAGCAGTTCTTC.

V and J are TRBV9 and TRBJ1-1; 9 bases are shared with TRBD1. Germline loops: CDR1 SGDLS, CDR2 YYNGEE. V dropped 2 bases and J dropped 2; count of bases not matched to a gene: 4. The CDR3 spans 15 residues. The CDR3 reads CASSVWDRANTEAFF. CDR3 nucleotides: TGTGCCAGCAGCGTTTGGGACAGGGCAAACACTGAAGCTTTCTTT. The full variable domain, in which reference TRBV9 and TRBJ1-1 provide the parts outside the CDR3, is DSGVTQTPKHLITATGQRVTLRCSPRSGDLSVYWYQQSLDQGLQFLIQYYNGEERAKGNILERFSAQQFPDLHSELNLSSLELGDSALYFCASSVWDRANTEAFFGQGTRLTVV.

This clone was picked up one time. Other nucleotide sequences in the sample specify the same CDR3. The chain combines TRBV2 with TRBJ2-2, with TRBD1 identical over 12 bases. The trim removed 6 bases at V and 7 bases at J, leaving 3 bases unmatched. Germline values: CDR1 SNHLY, CDR2 FYNNEI. The CDR3 has 14 residues. CDR3 nucleotide sequence: TGTGCCAGCAGGGGACAGGGGGCGGGCGGGGAGCTGTTTTTT. Translation: CASRGQGAGGELFF.

The rearrangement uses TRBV6-1 and TRBJ2-1, with 7 bases aligning to TRBD2. Germline V lookup: CDR1 MNHNS, CDR2 SASEGT. V lost 2 bases, J lost 7 bases, and 8 bases stayed unmatched. This CDR3 is built from 15 residues. The CDR3 DNA sequence: TGTGCCAGCAGTGAAATGCAAGCGGGGCGTAATGAGCAGTTCTTC. It specifies CASSEMQAGRNEQFF.

The chain combines TRBV28 with TRBJ1-1, with 7 bases that match TRBD1. This CDR3 spans 14 amino acids. Per germline, CDR1 MDHEN and CDR2 SYDVKM. V gave up 3 bases and J gave up 8 bases; unmatched junction bases: 9. CDR3 region: CASSFGATGTEAFF. In DNA form, the CDR3 reads TGTGCCAGCAGTTTTGGGGCGACAGGGACAGAAGCTTTCTTT.

V and J are TRBV7-2 and TRBJ2-7; D uncertain. This CDR3 contains 13 residues. Germline V CDR1 and CDR2: SGHTA, FQGNSA. V lost 5 bases and J 2 bases, leaving 10 bases between the germline ends. CDR3 loop: CASSAQAAYEQYF. The CDR3 region has the DNA TGTGCCAGCAGCGCTCAGGCAGCCTACGAGCAGTACTTC. Based on the CDR3 plus reference TRBV7-2 and TRBJ2-7, the full variable domain is GAGVSQSPSNKVTEKGKDVELRCDPISGHTALYWYRQSLGQGLEFLIYFQGNSAPDKSGLPSDRFSAERTGGSVSTLTIQRTQQEDSAVYLCASSAQAAYEQYFGPGTRLTVT.

The V and J genes are TRBV30 and TRBJ2-3, with TRBD1 as a possible D gene (5 bases). This CDR3 spans 12 amino acids. The germline gives CDR1 GTSNPN, CDR2 SVGIG (reference sequence). Trimming pared 5 bases from V and 0 bases from J, leaving 6 bases between. Written as DNA, the CDR3 is TGTGCCTGGGACAGCAGCACAGATACGCAGTATTTT. Translation: CAWDSSTDTQYF.

This clone has only one observation. The V call is TRBV4-1, the J call TRBJ1-4; D is perhaps TRBD1 (5 bases). V gave up 4 bases and J gave up 4 bases, with 16 bases separating them. Germline loops: CDR1 MGHRA, CDR2 YSYEKL. The CDR3 has 16 residues. In DNA, the CDR3 is TGCGCCAGCAGCCCACAAGGGCGGGGGGTTAATGAAAAACTGTTTTTT. This gives the protein CASSPQGRGVNEKLFF.

CDR3 nucleotides: TGTGCCAGCAGCTTGGAGGGGCTATGGTCACCCCTCCACTTT. This gives the protein CASSLEGLWSPLHF. This chain connects TRBV7-3 to TRBJ1-6; weak D call: TRBD1 (5 bases). The CDR3 has 14 amino acids. Germline loops: CDR1 SGHTA, CDR2 FQGTGA. Deletions cut 3 bases from V and 10 bases from J, with 13 bases between.

V usage is TRBV28 and J usage is TRBJ1-1; weak D call: TRBD1 (5 bases). The CDR3 is made up of 14 amino acids. V gave up 7 bases and J gave up 1 base, with 13 bases separating them. Per germline, CDR1 MDHEN and CDR2 SYDVKM. The CDR3 DNA reads as TGTGCCAGCACCCTCGAAACAGGGAACACTGAAGCTTTCTTT. Translation: CASTLETGNTEAFF. Full variable domain (missing parts from reference TRBV28 and TRBJ1-1): DVKVTQSSRYLVKRTGEKVFLECVQDMDHENMFWYRQDPGLGLRLIYFSYDVKMKEKGDIPEGYSVSREKKERFSLILESASTNQTSMYLCASTLETGNTEAFFGQGTRLTVV.

The chain employs TRBV19 and TRBJ2-7; 7 bases align to TRBD1. Germline trimming cut 6 bases from V and 1 base from J; bases unmatched to any gene: 3. The CDR3 has 13 residues. CDR1 and CDR2 from the germline V gene are LNHDA and SQIVND (reference sequence). CDR3 region: CASSHRGSYEQYF. Here the CDR3 DNA reads TGTGCCAGTAGCCACAGGGGTTCCTACGAGCAGTACTTC.

This clone was seen once. The CDR3 spells CASSFLLALKGYEQYF. As DNA, the CDR3 is TGTGCCAGCAGCTTCCTACTAGCCTTAAAGGGGTACGAGCAGTACTTC. The chain employs TRBV7-2 and TRBJ2-7; a weak D match, TRBD2 (6 bases). The V end was cut by 3 bases, the J end by 4 bases, with 19 bases between. Germline V gives CDR1 SGHTA, CDR2 FQGNSA. The CDR3 length is 16 residues.

The CDR3 nucleotides are TGTGCCAGCAGCCCGTCGACAGGGAACGAGCAGTACTTC. Translation: CASSPSTGNEQYF. The gene calls are TRBV5-5 and TRBJ2-7; 7 bases agree with TRBD1. Germline V gives CDR1 SGHKS, CDR2 YYEKEE (reference sequence). The CDR3 loop spans 13 amino acids. V trimming: 4 bases; J trimming: 5 bases; junction bases outside the gene matches: 6.

On this clone: The sample has other DNA sequences that encode this CDR3 too. The genes are TRBV28 and TRBJ2-7, with 9 positions matching TRBD1. This CDR3 region has 13 residues. V was pared by 5 bases and J by 4 bases, with 3 bases of the junction left unmatched. CDR1 MDHEN and CDR2 SYDVKM come from the germline V gene. This CDR3 reads CASSPGQGYEQYF. In nucleotides, the CDR3 is TGTGCCAGCAGTCCCGGACAGGGGTACGAGCAGTACTTC.

The CDR3 loop reads CASITTGQSPIYNEQFF. CDR3 nucleotide sequence: TGTGCCAGCATTACGACGGGACAGTCACCCATTTACAATGAGCAGTTCTTC. The chain carries TRBV21-1 and TRBJ2-1; the DNA was not compared with TRBD1, the D call given in the table. TRBV21-1 is described as a pseudogene. This CDR3 spans 17 amino acids.

In its sample, this clone was seen once. The gene calls are TRBV28 and TRBJ1-2; 8 bases map to TRBD1. Trimming at V came to 8 bases and at J to 3 bases, leaving 2 bases not matched to a gene. The CDR3 runs to 12 residues. In germline, CDR1 is MDHEN, CDR2 SYDVKM. The CDR3 DNA sequence: TGTGCCAGCTGGGACAGGTACTATGGCTACACCTTC. Its protein is CASWDRYYGYTF.